This TCR beta chain comes out of a study of T-cell reconstitution after alpha-beta-depleted transplantation in children. Overall study results and limits: Surviving recipient T cells and intrathymic progenitors accounted for some patients' high TCRbeta diversity at day 60. Newly made T cells mostly supplied T-cell counts and diversity one year after transplant. Reported findings indicate that, about two months after transplant, alpha-beta T cells came from several hundred expanded clones, which were derived from non-depleted graft cells.

This CDR3 comprises 17 residues. Trimming took off 2 bases at V and 0 bases at J, with 14 bases between the two ends. Germline V gives CDR1 SGHAT, CDR2 FQNNGV. This clonotype was seen repeatedly, ten times or more. Antigen: not known. Unique molecular identifiers were used to barcode this TCRbeta library. TCRdb reprocessed the PCR reads via MiXCR and lists one record per CDR3 protein. Here the sample spans about 110,000 distinct CDR3 sequences, about 6% being singletons. The source material was PBMCs, mostly from graft donor cells, sampled 360 days after TCRalphabeta/CD19-depleted stem cell transplant. The V call is TRBV11-2, the J call TRBJ2-1, with a weak D call TRBD2 (6 bases). The TCR was taken from a male patient between 2 and 15 years old who had a stem cell transplant for acute lymphoblastic leukemia, so the T cells may come from the graft donor. The CDR3 loop is CASSLRAGASSYNEQFF. Written as DNA, the CDR3 is TGTGCCAGCAGCTTACGAGCGGGCGCGAGCTCCTACAATGAGCAGTTCTTC.